These T cell receptor beta chains were read from a single sample in a study of shared clonotypes between healthy human individuals. TCRdb's copy holds only in-frame clones and misses some; the assay was immunoSEQ multiplex PCR. The table records about 1.1 million clones, more than 75% of them present only once. Material: memory CD4+ T cells from PBMCs. Source of these receptors: a young man in good health. Some clones in this sample may be carry-over from other donors' samples. CDR3s include the opening cysteine and the closing phenylalanine or tryptophan.

V gene: TRBV10-1; J gene: TRBJ2-5; CDR3 protein: CASAPRTQYF
V gene: TRBV5-4; J gene: TRBJ2-7; CDR3 protein: CASSFYGQGSEQYF
V gene: TRBV5-1; J gene: TRBJ2-2; CDR3 protein: CASSKGIGWTGELFF
V gene: TRBV4-1; J gene: TRBJ1-1; CDR3 protein: CASSLGVATEAFF
V gene: TRBV18; J gene: TRBJ1-1; CDR3 protein: CASSPLAEREAFF
V gene: TRBV5-4; J gene: TRBJ2-6; CDR3 protein: CASSRGAGSSGANVLTF
V gene: TRBV5-1; J gene: TRBJ2-3; CDR3 protein: CASSLRLAANTDTQYF
V gene: TRBV7-2; J gene: TRBJ2-2; CDR3 protein: CASSLTGQTTNTGELFF
V gene: TRBV10-3; J gene: TRBJ2-6; CDR3 protein: CAISASGANVLTF
V gene: TRBV28; J gene: TRBJ1-2; CDR3 protein: CASSGAVIYGYTF
V gene: TRBV7-9; J gene: TRBJ2-2; CDR3 protein: CASSSDTGELFF
V gene: TRBV2; J gene: TRBJ2-3; CDR3 protein: CASKLAGDTQYF
V gene: TRBV5-1; J gene: TRBJ1-2; CDR3 protein: CASSLFGLNYGYTF
V gene: TRBV5-1; J gene: TRBJ1-1; CDR3 protein: CASSPGPGNTEAFF
V gene: TRBV7-2; J gene: TRBJ2-5; CDR3 protein: CASSSGLAGTETQYF
V gene: TRBV27; J gene: TRBJ2-7; CDR3 protein: CASSLYGLAGGPYVGEQYF
V gene: TRBV21-1; J gene: TRBJ1-2; CDR3 protein: CASSAPTASNYGYTF
V gene: TRBV11-2; J gene: TRBJ2-1; CDR3 protein: CASSLVVSSVVEQFF
V gene: TRBV30; J gene: TRBJ2-1; CDR3 protein: CAWSVTGGGGEQFF
V gene: TRBV6-1; J gene: TRBJ1-3; CDR3 protein: CASSEVTPGQGGNTIYF
V gene: TRBV5-1; J gene: TRBJ2-5; CDR3 protein: CASSWEGQGSETQYF
V gene: TRBV28; J gene: TRBJ2-2; CDR3 protein: CASSLPPGGRNTGELFF
V gene: TRBV9; J gene: TRBJ2-1; CDR3 protein: CASSVLGSSYNEQFF
V gene: TRBV28; J gene: TRBJ2-3; CDR3 protein: CASSRTHIRDLQDADTQYF
V gene: TRBV7-3; J gene: TRBJ1-1; CDR3 protein: CASSATGDGTEAFF
V gene: TRBV2; J gene: TRBJ1-4; CDR3 protein: CASTAEVNEKLFF
V gene: TRBV19; J gene: TRBJ2-5; CDR3 protein: CASSIGGQGRGETQYF
V gene: TRBV2; J gene: TRBJ2-3; CDR3 protein: CASSDVSLYRTDTQYF
V gene: TRBV5-1; J gene: TRBJ2-7; CDR3 protein: CASSLGNGPYEQYF
V gene: TRBV28; J gene: TRBJ1-2; CDR3 protein: CASSITRVGYTF
V gene: TRBV10-3; J gene: TRBJ1-3; CDR3 protein: CAISDNTQSGNTIYF
V gene: TRBV7-2; J gene: TRBJ1-5; CDR3 protein: CASSQRGRDNQPQHF
V gene: TRBV7-9; J gene: TRBJ1-2; CDR3 protein: CASSSQEGSGTDYGYTF
V gene: TRBV2; J gene: TRBJ1-2; CDR3 protein: CASSEARIGGYTF
V gene: TRBV13; J gene: TRBJ2-6; CDR3 protein: CASSLSLTLEPGANVLTF
V gene: TRBV7-9; J gene: TRBJ1-2; CDR3 protein: CASSLRQVYGYTF
V gene: TRBV5-4; J gene: TRBJ1-2; CDR3 protein: CASSSPQGLGANYGYTF
V gene: TRBV27; J gene: TRBJ1-2; CDR3 protein: CASSLSRTGRNYGYTF
V gene: TRBV30; J gene: TRBJ1-2; CDR3 protein: CAWTLPGTYGYTF
V gene: TRBV7-8; J gene: TRBJ2-1; CDR3 protein: CASSPQGYNEQFF
V gene: TRBV6-6; J gene: TRBJ2-5; CDR3 protein: CASSYPQTQYF
V gene: TRBV29-1; J gene: TRBJ1-2; CDR3 protein: CSVDPMGRQDYGYTF
V gene: TRBV6-5; J gene: TRBJ2-1; CDR3 protein: CASSYSKGLNEQFF
V gene: TRBV6-5; J gene: TRBJ2-7; CDR3 protein: CASRPLPGRSEQYF